The 21 T cell receptor beta chains presented below share a single source sample, sequenced in a study of blood T cell repertoires in COVID-19 (dated by TCRdb to 2019 to 2021). Receptors were amplified or captured by the immunoSEQ multiplex PCR assay. Imported from immuneACCESS, the table was reduced by TCRdb to in-frame sequences with V and J called. These copies leave out some clones; in studies compared against another copy, an unresolved V gene accounts for under half, and the cause of the remainder is not known. The sample data list under 75,000 clones, and 70% to 90% of these were observed just once. Roughly 3.2% of the sample goes to the ten largest clones. The sequenced sample consisted of peripheral blood. Receptors were obtained from a man between 45 and 60 years old with active COVID-19.

This chain joins TRBV9 and TRBJ2-5, with D unclear. The V gene lost 0 bases and the J gene lost 5 bases, with 14 bases spanning the gap. CDR1 and CDR2 (germline): SGDLS, YYNGEE. The CDR3 has 15 amino acids. In DNA form, the CDR3 reads TGTGCCAGCAGCGTAGAGGCAGGTTTGCAGGAGACCCAGTACTTC. It is translated as CASSVEAGLQETQYF. Full variable domain (rest looked up from reference TRBV9 and TRBJ2-5): DSGVTQTPKHLITATGQRVTLRCSPRSGDLSVYWYQQSLDQGLQFLIQYYNGEERAKGNILERFSAQQFPDLHSELNLSSLELGDSALYFCASSVEAGLQETQYFGPGTRLLVL.

The J gene is TRBJ1-5, the V gene TRBV6-5; D is ambiguous. V was cut by 2 bases and J by 5 bases, with 10 bases left in between. CDR1 is MNHEY and CDR2 is SVGAGI in the germline V gene. CDR3 length: 14 amino acids. The CDR3 loop reads CASSYRPGDQPQHF. CDR3 bases: TGTGCCAGCAGTTACCGCCCCGGGGATCAGCCCCAGCATTTT.

The genes are TRBV5-6 and TRBJ2-5; TRBD1 aligns across 8 bases. Per germline, CDR1 SGHDT and CDR2 YYEEEE. The CDR3 is 16 residues long. J was trimmed by 5 bases and V by 1 base; bases with no gene match: 10. The CDR3 region has the DNA TGTGCCAGCAGCTTGAGCAGTGGACAGGGCGGGGAGACCCAGTACTTC. Translation gives CASSLSSGQGGETQYF.

This sequence joins TRBV5-8 and TRBJ2-2, with 10 positions matching TRBD2. Germline assignment: CDR1 SGHTS and CDR2 YDEGEE. V shed 0 bases, J shed 6 bases, and the junction held 5 bases outside the gene matches. The CDR3 extends over 16 amino acids. CDR3 amino acids: CASSLVSLAGAGELFF. DNA of the CDR3: TGTGCCAGCAGCTTGGTGTCCCTAGCGGGGGCCGGGGAGCTGTTTTTT.

This clone was observed a few times. The chain employs TRBV24-1 and TRBJ1-2; TRBD1 matches at 7 bases. The CDR3 loop spans 13 amino acids. Germline V gene lookup returns CDR1 KGHDR and CDR2 SFDVKD. The V segment lost 3 bases and the J segment 4 bases; nucleotides outside the gene matches: 1. CDR3 sequence (DNA): TGTGCCACCAGTGATGGGACAGCCTATGGCTACACCTTC. Translation: CATSDGTAYGYTF.

This chain links TRBV4-1 with TRBJ1-2; 11 bases align to TRBD1. This CDR3 has 17 amino acids. Trimming at V came to 1 base and at J to 8 bases, leaving 12 bases not matched to a gene. CDR1 is MGHRA, CDR2 YSYEKL, per germline. The CDR3 loop reads CASSQVPGTGGAGGYTF. CDR3 bases: TGCGCCAGCAGCCAAGTCCCCGGGACAGGGGGAGCAGGAGGCTACACCTTC.

The chain employs TRBV2 and TRBJ1-2; the D gene is possibly TRBD1 (5 bases). This CDR3 has 14 residues. Germline V gene lookup returns CDR1 SNHLY and CDR2 FYNNEI. V shed 7 bases and J shed 6 bases, with 18 bases lying between them. The CDR3 DNA follows: TGTGCCAGCAATGTAGGCGGGACCGCCGATGGCTACACCTTC. It yields the protein CASNVGGTADGYTF.

The table lists this clone with a few counts. V is TRBV19 and J is TRBJ2-3, with a tentative D call TRBD1 (6 bases). Germline V lookup: CDR1 LNHDA, CDR2 SQIVND (reference sequence). The CDR3 covers 16 residues. Trimming stripped 6 bases from V and 3 bases from J, with 19 bases between. The CDR3 DNA sequence: TGTGCCAGTAGCCCCCGCAGGGGCCAGAGTACAGATACGCAGTATTTT. Its translation: CASSPRRGQSTDTQYF.

This clone was found once. The V and J genes are TRBV27 and TRBJ1-5; 7 positions match TRBD1. The CDR3 has 13 amino acids. The germline V gene has CDR1 MNHEY and CDR2 SMNVEV (reference sequence). V shed 4 bases, J shed 7 bases, and the junction held 4 bases outside the gene matches. The CDR3 sequence: CASSSRQGQPQHF. The CDR3 nucleotides read TGTGCCAGCAGTTCAAGACAGGGCCAGCCCCAGCATTTT.

DNA of the CDR3: TGTGCCAGCAGTTCCGTAAGGAGCTATGGCTACACCTTC. It codes for CASSSVRSYGYTF. The genes are TRBV11-2 and TRBJ1-2, with unresolved D. This CDR3 comprises 13 residues. The ends were cut back, 6 bases at V and 4 bases at J, with 12 bases in the middle. Germline-derived CDR1 and CDR2 are SGHAT and FQNNGV.

The chain joins TRBV20-1 to TRBJ2-7; possible D gene TRBD2, 5 bases. The length of the CDR3 is 12 residues. V was clipped by 3 bases and J by 9 bases, with 15 bases between them. Germline CDR1 reads DFQATT; CDR2 reads SNEGSKA (reference sequence). The CDR3 sequence is CSASVVGVGQYF. The CDR3 DNA follows: TGCAGTGCTAGTGTAGTCGGGGTCGGGCAGTACTTC.

V usage is TRBV5-4 and J usage is TRBJ2-5, with 7 bases fitting TRBD2. Germline CDR1 is SGHNT and CDR2 is YYREEE (reference sequence). Trimming took 0 bases from V and 5 from J; bases not matched to a gene: 7. The CDR3 is 15 amino acids. The CDR3: CASSLARRGGETQYF. The CDR3 bases are TGTGCCAGCAGCTTGGCCCGGCGGGGAGGGGAGACCCAGTACTTC.

The count of this clone is one. The rearrangement joins TRBV12-5 to TRBJ1-6; TRBD1 is a possible D gene (6 bases). Trimming stripped 6 bases from V and 7 bases from J, with 22 bases between. The V gene's germline CDR1 is LGHNT and CDR2 FRNRAP. This CDR3 spans 17 amino acids. CDR3 bases: TGTGCTAGTGGAAAAGGCCAAGGGGGATCAAAAAATTCACCCCTCCACTTT. Translated, it gives CASGKGQGGSKNSPLHF.

The chain joins TRBV4-3 to TRBJ2-5; possible D gene TRBD2, 7 bases. The germline CDR1 and CDR2 sequences are LGHNA and YSLEER. The CDR3 contains 16 residues. Trimming took 4 bases from V and 5 from J, leaving 20 bases between them. The CDR3 region is CASSPTHGGRQETQYF. CDR3 DNA: TGCGCCAGCAGCCCAACCCACGGGGGGCGGCAGGAGACCCAGTACTTC.

V usage is TRBV18 and J usage is TRBJ2-1; tentatively, D is TRBD2 (7 bases). CDR3 length equals 13 residues. Germline assignment: CDR1 KGHSH and CDR2 LQKENI. The ends were cut back, 6 bases at V and 6 bases at J, with 12 bases in the middle. As DNA, the CDR3 is TGTGCCAGCTCTCCCGGGGGGCCCAATGAGCAGTTCTTC. This codes for CASSPGGPNEQFF.

The V gene is TRBV10-3, the J gene TRBJ2-2; D is perhaps TRBD1 (6 bases). Germline CDR1 and CDR2: ENHRY and SYGVKD. Trimming took 4 bases from V and 5 from J, leaving 14 bases between them. There are 15 residues in the CDR3. The CDR3 DNA sequence: TGTGCCATCAGTGGCGCCGGACAGTTTACCGGGGAGCTGTTTTTT. Translation: CAISGAGQFTGELFF.

The chain joins TRBV27 to TRBJ1-1, with D unresolved. V lost 8 bases and J 0 bases, leaving 13 bases between the germline ends. Germline values: CDR1 MNHEY, CDR2 SMNVEV (reference sequence). The CDR3 has 14 amino acids. The CDR3 coding sequence is TGTGCCAGCTACTCCGCCGGGGTGAACACTGAAGCTTTCTTT. Protein product: CASYSAGVNTEAFF.

Here the CDR3 reads CAWISAGGALGEQYF. DNA of the CDR3: TGTGCCTGGATCTCCGCAGGGGGCGCGTTAGGCGAGCAGTACTTC. The J gene is TRBJ2-7, the V gene TRBV30; 8 nucleotides agree with TRBD1. The CDR3 consists of 15 residues. With V trimmed by 4 bases and J by 6 bases, 14 bases remained unmatched. Germline V gene sequence: CDR1 GTSNPN, CDR2 SVGIG (reference sequence).

The rearrangement joins TRBV29-1 to TRBJ1-4, with 8 positions matching TRBD1. V lost 4 bases, J lost 7 bases, and 8 bases stayed unmatched. This CDR3 has 14 residues. Germline CDR1 reads SQVTM; CDR2 reads ANQGSEA. CDR3 loop: CSVAEGTGGEKLFF. CDR3 coding DNA: TGCAGCGTTGCAGAGGGTACAGGGGGTGAAAAACTGTTTTTT.

V usage is TRBV19 and J usage is TRBJ1-1; D is perhaps TRBD1 (6 bases). Germline assignment: CDR1 LNHDA and CDR2 SQIVND (reference sequence). This CDR3 contains 13 residues. V was cut by 6 bases and J by 2 bases, with 10 bases left in between. CDR3 region: CASSSQGNTEAFF. Here the CDR3 DNA reads TGTGCCAGTAGCTCACAGGGCAACACTGAAGCTTTCTTT. The full variable domain, completed using reference TRBV19 and TRBJ1-1, is DGGITQSPKYLFRKEGQNVTLSCEQNLNHDAMYWYRQDPGQGLRLIYYSQIVNDFQKGDIAEGYSVSREKKESFPLTVTSAQKNPTAFYLCASSSQGNTEAFFGQGTRLTVV.

The chain uses TRBV19 and TRBJ2-1; D might be TRBD2 (6 bases). Between the trimmed V and J ends, which lost 6 bases and 4 bases, there was a span of 16 bases. Germline V lookup: CDR1 LNHDA, CDR2 SQIVND (reference sequence). The CDR3 extends over 15 amino acids. CDR3 residues: CASRTRGLLYNEQFF. Written as DNA, the CDR3 is TGTGCCAGTAGGACGCGGGGCCTACTTTACAATGAGCAGTTCTTC.